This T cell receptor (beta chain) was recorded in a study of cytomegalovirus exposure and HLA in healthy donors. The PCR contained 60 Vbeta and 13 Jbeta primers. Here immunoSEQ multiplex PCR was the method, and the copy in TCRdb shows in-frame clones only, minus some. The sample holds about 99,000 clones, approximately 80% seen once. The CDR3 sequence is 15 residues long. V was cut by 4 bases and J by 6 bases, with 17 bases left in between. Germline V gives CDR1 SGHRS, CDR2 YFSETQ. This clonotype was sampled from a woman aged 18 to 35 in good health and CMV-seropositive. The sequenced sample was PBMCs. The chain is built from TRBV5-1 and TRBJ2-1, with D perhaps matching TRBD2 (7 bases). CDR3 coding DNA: TGCGCCAGCAGCCCCCTGGGCGGGGGCCGCAATGAGCAGTTCTTC. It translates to CASSPLGGGRNEQFF.